The clone carrying this T cell receptor (beta chain) occurred many times. As yet, its antigen is unknown. The germline and genes are mouse ones. The sequence runs out 4 residues before the end of the CDR3; the remainder is reconstructed from the germline J gene. Germline-derived CDR1 and CDR2 are NSQYPW and LRSPGD (reference sequence). The CDR3 has 15 amino acids. Trimming took 0 bases from V and 3 from J, leaving 11 bases between them. Cutaneous lymph nodes were pooled and cells sorted by CD4, CD8alpha, NKG2D, NKG2ACE and more. This entry belongs to a study of CD8+ T cells in alopecia areata. About the study: Each recipient was a roughly 6-11-week-old female C3H/HeJ mouse given skin from an approximately 6-12-month-old C3H/HeJ donor with spontaneous alopecia.

Notes on the study in general: Possibly because of HLA-related factors, TCR sharing was less clear across patients than in mice. It was lesional scalp, especially alopecia totalis/universalis, that showed higher clonality than normal scalp. Scalp data also include sequences from resident alphabeta T cells of normal skin.

The authors extracted RNA and reverse transcribed it into cDNA as the sequencing template. Assay: immunoSEQ multiplex PCR; the TCRdb copy retains only in-frame clones and omits some. The profile covers about 6,000 clones, none occurring a single time. The receptor's source is a C3H/HeJ mouse with alopecia areata. The MHC haplotype of this mouse line is H2-k. The V gene is TRBV1, the J gene TRBJ1-2, with D tentatively TRBD1 (6 bases). Sequenced material: CD8+ T cells sorted from a lymph node. The part of the CDR3 DNA that was read is TGCACCTGCAGTGCAGATAAAGGGGGTGACTCC. Its translation is CTCSADKGGDS. The CDR3, in full, reads CTCSADKGGDSDYTF.